These 27 T cell receptor beta chains were all obtained from the same sample, sequenced in a study of shared clonotypes between healthy human individuals. Naivety among CD8 cells was defined by CD45RO negativity and positive CCR7 selection, thereby excluding terminally differentiated effector memory CD45RA+ cells. Sequenced by immunoSEQ multiplex PCR; TCRdb stores in-frame clones only, minus some. The sample gives approximately 2,200,000 clones, about 92% of which show up once; around 1.7% is in the top ten. Specimen: naive CD8+ T cells from PBMCs. The receptors stem from a man aged 18-30 years in good health. Some clones in this sample may be carry-over from other donors' samples.

This clone has a handful of counts. The chain employs TRBV5-6 and TRBJ1-1, with D tentatively TRBD1 (5 bases). Germline V gene lookup returns CDR1 SGHDT and CDR2 YYEEEE. CDR3 length equals 17 residues. V was pared by 2 bases and J by 0 bases, with 17 bases between. CDR3 region: CASSFASGTDMNTEAFF. The CDR3 DNA is TGTGCCAGCAGCTTTGCTTCCGGGACGGACATGAACACTGAAGCTTTCTTT.

The V and J genes are TRBV4-1 and TRBJ2-7, with 11 bases identical to TRBD2. Germline CDR1 and CDR2: MGHRA and YSYEKL. J gave up 3 bases and V 2 bases, and 3 bases lay outside the gene matches. CDR3 length: 15 amino acids. The CDR3 region is CASSQTTSGDYEQYF. The CDR3 bases are TGCGCCAGCAGCCAAACGACTAGCGGGGACTACGAGCAGTACTTC.

The chain combines TRBV27 with TRBJ2-5, with 7 nucleotides matching TRBD2. Per germline, CDR1 MNHEY and CDR2 SMNVEV (reference sequence). The CDR3 runs to 15 residues. V trimming: 0 bases; J trimming: 1 base; junction bases outside the gene matches: 2. This CDR3 is CASSLSLAFQETQYF. CDR3 bases: TGTGCCAGCAGTTTATCACTAGCGTTCCAAGAGACCCAGTACTTC.

The chain joins TRBV27 to TRBJ2-2; TRBD1 might be the D (6 bases). Germline-derived CDR1 and CDR2 are MNHEY and SMNVEV (reference sequence). V was pared by 3 bases and J by 7 bases, with 9 bases between. The length of the CDR3 is 13 residues. The CDR3 DNA follows: TGTGCCAGCAGTTTGTTACAGGGCGGGGAGCTGTTTTTT. This sequence encodes CASSLLQGGELFF.

The chain joins TRBV27 to TRBJ2-1; D may be TRBD2 (5 bases). V was cut by 5 bases and J by 6 bases, with 8 bases left in between. Per the germline V gene, CDR1 is MNHEY and CDR2 is SMNVEV (reference sequence). This CDR3 is built from 12 residues. The DNA for the CDR3 is TGTGCCAGCAGTCCGGAGGCCAATGAGCAGTTCTTC. It specifies CASSPEANEQFF.

This clone occurred once. V is TRBV7-2 and J is TRBJ2-3, with 7 bases identical to TRBD1. CDR3 size: 18 residues. CDR1 SGHTA and CDR2 FQGNSA come from the germline V gene. With V trimmed by 4 bases and J by 2 bases, 15 bases remained unmatched. The CDR3 is CASSSTTTGADHTDTQYF. CDR3 coding DNA: TGTGCCAGCAGCTCGACTACAACAGGGGCAGATCACACAGATACGCAGTATTTT.

This rearrangement joins TRBV7-8 to TRBJ2-2; D assignment may be TRBD1 or TRBD2 (5 bases each). V lost 6 bases and J lost 6, with 29 bases in between. CDR1 is SGHVS, CDR2 FQNEAQ, per germline. The CDR3 has 19 residues. The CDR3 is CASRPTSGTQIANSGELFF. As DNA, the CDR3 is TGTGCCAGCAGACCAACGTCCGGGACCCAAATTGCTAACTCCGGGGAGCTGTTTTTT.

V gene TRBV6-6 combines with J gene TRBJ1-3; weak D call: TRBD1 (6 bases). The CDR3 spans 16 residues. V was clipped by 2 bases and J by 2 bases, with 13 bases between them. Germline V gene sequence: CDR1 MNHNY, CDR2 SVGAGI (reference sequence). The CDR3 reads CASSYVDSLTGNTIYF. The CDR3 nucleotides are TGTGCCAGCAGTTACGTGGACAGCTTGACTGGAAACACCATATATTTT.

This sequence joins TRBV7-2 and TRBJ1-1, with D uncertain. V was trimmed by 4 bases and J by 0 bases, leaving 9 bases between them. Germline lookup yields CDR1 SGHTA and CDR2 FQGNSA. The CDR3 has 14 amino acids. CDR3: CASSSHVMNTEAFF. For the CDR3, the DNA is TGTGCCAGCAGCTCCCACGTGATGAACACTGAAGCTTTCTTT.

The genes are TRBV5-1 and TRBJ2-1; D not resolved. The CDR3 length is 14 residues. With 0 bases removed from V and 2 bases from J, the gap between germline ends came to 6 bases. The germline V gene encodes CDR1 SGHRS and CDR2 YFSETQ. The CDR3 sequence: CASSLALTYNEQFF. The CDR3 nucleotides read TGCGCCAGCAGCTTGGCCCTAACCTACAATGAGCAGTTCTTC.

This chain links TRBV27 with TRBJ1-4, with a weak D call TRBD1 (5 bases). Per germline, CDR1 MNHEY and CDR2 SMNVEV (reference sequence). V lost 5 bases and J 8 bases, leaving 18 bases between the germline ends. CDR3 length: 15 residues. CDR3 sequence: CASSPRDRVGEKLFF. The CDR3, as DNA: TGTGCCAGCAGTCCACGGGACCGCGTGGGGGAAAAACTGTTTTTT.

The J gene is TRBJ2-7, the V gene TRBV2; TRBD2 matches 8 bases. The J segment lost 0 bases and the V segment lost 2 bases, leaving 3 bases of the junction unmatched. This CDR3 has 15 residues. From germline, CDR1 is SNHLY and CDR2 FYNNEI. In DNA, the CDR3 is TGTGCCAGCAGTGAACGGGGGGGCCCCTCCTACGAGCAGTACTTC. This encodes CASSERGGPSYEQYF.

There are a few counts of this clone. The chain employs TRBV25-1 and TRBJ1-5; D ambiguous. Germline V gene data show CDR1 as MGHDK and CDR2 as SYGVNS. This CDR3 is 14 amino acids long. Trimming removed 0 bases at V and 9 bases at J, with 12 bases between. In DNA, the CDR3 is TGTGCCAGCAGTGAATATGCCCTACCGGGGCCCCAGCATTTT. Its protein product is CASSEYALPGPQHF. The variable domain in full, completed from reference TRBV25-1 and TRBJ1-5, reads EADIYQTPRYLVIGTGKKITLECSQTMGHDKMYWYQQDPGMELHLIHYSYGVNSTEKGDLSSESTVSRIRTEHFPLTLESARPSHTSQYLCASSEYALPGPQHFGDGTRLSIL.

J is TRBJ1-1 and V is TRBV27; D perhaps matches TRBD1 (5 bases). CDR1 and CDR2 (germline): MNHEY, SMNVEV (reference sequence). V was pared by 4 bases and J by 0 bases, with 9 bases between. This CDR3 contains 14 residues. CDR3 nucleotides: TGTGCCAGCAGTTCAAGACAGCTGAACACTGAAGCTTTCTTT. This translates into CASSSRQLNTEAFF.

V gene TRBV19 combines with J gene TRBJ2-7, with D unclear. The V gene lost 4 bases and the J gene lost 9 bases, with 19 bases spanning the gap. Germline assignment: CDR1 LNHDA and CDR2 SQIVND (reference sequence). CDR3 length: 14 residues. CDR3 residues: CASSRDPGSDGQYF. The CDR3 DNA sequence: TGTGCCAGTAGTAGAGACCCCGGGTCCGACGGGCAGTACTTC. The whole variable domain, filled in from reference TRBV19 and TRBJ2-7, reads DGGITQSPKYLFRKEGQNVTLSCEQNLNHDAMYWYRQDPGQGLRLIYYSQIVNDFQKGDIAEGYSVSREKKESFPLTVTSAQKNPTAFYLCASSRDPGSDGQYFGPGTRLTVT.

The chain has TRBV7-9 and TRBJ2-2; D is perhaps TRBD1 or TRBD2 (5 bases each). Trimming removed 9 bases at V and 5 bases at J, with 13 bases between. CDR1 is SEHNR and CDR2 is FQNEAQ in the germline V gene (reference sequence). This CDR3 comprises 13 residues. CDR3 nucleotide sequence: TGTGCCAGTAACCGGGACCGGACCGGGGAGCTGTTTTTT. This codes for CASNRDRTGELFF. The full variable domain, its missing parts supplied by reference TRBV7-9 and TRBJ2-2, is DTGVSQNPRHKITKRGQNVTFRCDPISEHNRLYWYRQTLGQGPEFLTYFQNEAQLEKSRLLSDRFSAERPKGSFSTLEIQRTEQGDSAMYLCASNRDRTGELFFGEGSRLTVL.

The chain uses TRBV15 and TRBJ1-1, with a tentative D call TRBD1 (6 bases). V lost 3 bases to trimming and J lost 4 bases, with 9 bases between them. The germline gives CDR1 LNHNV, CDR2 YYDKDF (reference sequence). This CDR3 comprises 13 residues. The CDR3 protein is CATSRAGVTEAFF. The CDR3 DNA reads as TGTGCCACCAGCAGGGCAGGGGTCACTGAAGCTTTCTTT. Full variable domain (missing parts from reference TRBV15 and TRBJ1-1): DAMVIQNPRYQVTQFGKPVTLSCSQTLNHNVMYWYQQKSSQAPKLLFHYYDKDFNNEADTPDNFQSRRPNTSFCFLDIRSPGLGDTAMYLCATSRAGVTEAFFGQGTRLTVV.

The chain uses TRBV27 and TRBJ2-7, with unresolved D. The CDR3 totals 12 residues. The V end lost 6 bases, the J end lost 3 bases, and 9 bases lay between the germline ends. Germline V CDR1 and CDR2: MNHEY, SMNVEV (reference sequence). This CDR3 reads CASRGTFYEQYF. As DNA, the CDR3 is TGTGCCAGCAGGGGCACTTTCTACGAGCAGTACTTC.

V and J are TRBV11-1 and TRBJ1-1, with a possible D match to TRBD1 (5 bases). The CDR3 runs 13 residues. From germline, CDR1 is SGHAT and CDR2 FQDESV (reference sequence). Trimming took off 0 bases at V and 4 bases at J, with 6 bases between the two ends. The CDR3 region has the DNA TGTGCCAGCAGCTTAGCCAGGGTCACTGAAGCTTTCTTT. Protein: CASSLARVTEAFF.

This clone was seen a single time. The chain recombines TRBV11-2 with TRBJ2-7, with D hard to call. The CDR3 has 11 residues. The V end lost 5 bases, the J end lost 3 bases, and 5 bases lay between the germline ends. CDR1 SGHAT and CDR2 FQNNGV come from the germline V gene. As DNA, the CDR3 is TGTGCCAGCAGCGAAGACTACGAGCAGTACTTC. Protein: CASSEDYEQYF.

The genes are TRBV10-3 and TRBJ2-3; D gene ambiguous. The CDR3 has 13 amino acids. Germline V lookup: CDR1 ENHRY, CDR2 SYGVKD. V dropped 3 bases and J dropped 6 bases, with 10 bases sitting between them. The CDR3 is CAISEDASDTQYF. CDR3 coding DNA: TGTGCCATCAGTGAAGATGCGTCGGATACGCAGTATTTT.

The chain employs TRBV9 and TRBJ2-2; D may be TRBD2 (7 bases). This CDR3 region has 16 residues. CDR1 and CDR2 (germline): SGDLS, YYNGEE. V was pared by 4 bases and J by 3 bases, with 16 bases between. The CDR3 reads CASSFPGGYDTGELFF. The CDR3 DNA is TGTGCCAGCAGCTTCCCGGGGGGCTACGACACCGGGGAGCTGTTTTTT.

V gene TRBV4-3 combines with J gene TRBJ2-7; D possibly corresponds to TRBD2 (6 bases). Trimming pared 4 bases from V and 3 bases from J, leaving 19 bases between. Germline V CDR1 and CDR2: LGHNA, YSLEER. This CDR3 spans 16 amino acids. The CDR3 nucleotides are TGCGCCAGCAGCCCTTCTTCGATCGGGAGTCTCTACGAGCAGTACTTC. This sequence encodes CASSPSSIGSLYEQYF.

The J gene is TRBJ2-7, the V gene TRBV7-9; 10 nucleotides line up with TRBD1. V trimming: 5 bases; J trimming: 6 bases; junction bases outside the gene matches: 10. The CDR3 consists of 15 residues. Germline-derived CDR1 and CDR2 are SEHNR and FQNEAQ (reference sequence). The DNA for the CDR3 is TGTGCCAGCAGCCTAGGTGGGGACAGGGGACGCGAGCAGTACTTC. Protein product: CASSLGGDRGREQYF.

This chain links TRBV6-1 with TRBJ1-5; D remains ambiguous. The germline V and J ends were trimmed by 6 bases and 4 bases, with 16 bases remaining between them. The length of the CDR3 is 15 residues. Germline CDR1 is MNHNS and CDR2 is SASEGT. Here the CDR3 reads CASRLYVASNQPQHF. The CDR3 DNA sequence: TGTGCCAGCAGACTTTACGTAGCCTCTAATCAGCCCCAGCATTTT.

The chain joins TRBV19 to TRBJ2-3; 7 nucleotides agree with TRBD1. J lost 4 bases, V lost 4 bases, and 8 bases had no gene match. The germline V gene encodes CDR1 LNHDA and CDR2 SQIVND (reference sequence). This CDR3 region has 15 residues. The CDR3 sequence is CASSKKGARADTQYF. DNA of the CDR3: TGTGCCAGTAGTAAGAAGGGGGCGCGGGCAGATACGCAGTATTTT.

Concerning this clone: Other nucleotide sequences from this sample produce the same CDR3. The J gene is TRBJ1-1, the V gene TRBV27; D ambiguous. The V and J ends lost 0 bases and 7 bases respectively, with 9 bases between them. Germline CDR1 MNHEY, CDR2 SMNVEV (reference sequence). CDR3 length: 13 amino acids. The CDR3 here is CASSLSAGFEAFF. CDR3 sequence (DNA): TGTGCCAGCAGTTTATCGGCGGGATTTGAAGCTTTCTTT.